This T cell receptor (beta chain) was sequenced for a study of CD8 T cells in Susac syndrome. Study in general: There were about 6 sequenced Susac syndrome patients with active disease and eight or nine in remission.

Random hexamers were used to reverse transcribe an amount of roughly 0.5 to 1 ug RNA. TCR beta CDR3 was amplified by immunoSEQ covering 54 Vbeta and 13 Jbeta. TCRdb re-called the immunoSEQ multiplex PCR reads with MiXCR, one entry per CDR3 protein. Counted here are around 170,000 distinct CDR3 sequences, 85% to 95% occurring once; the ten biggest clones make up over 0.095%. Trimming cost V 1 base and J 0 bases, with 14 bases left between them. Germline V gives CDR1 MNHEY, CDR2 SVGAGI. The CDR3 length is 17 residues. As judged by recently defined diagnostic criteria, patients with Susac syndrome had definite or probable disease. TEMRA cells were FACS-enriched, unlike CD8+ and CD4+ T cells, which were negatively isolated.

This clonotype was obtained from a human donor with Susac syndrome. The chain links TRBV6-5 to TRBJ2-3; D not certain. Specimen: CD4+ T cells from PBMCs. CDR3 in amino acids: CASSYYGSKRSTDTQYF. In nucleotides, the CDR3 is TGTGCCAGCAGTTACTACGGTTCCAAGAGGAGCACAGATACGCAGTATTTT.